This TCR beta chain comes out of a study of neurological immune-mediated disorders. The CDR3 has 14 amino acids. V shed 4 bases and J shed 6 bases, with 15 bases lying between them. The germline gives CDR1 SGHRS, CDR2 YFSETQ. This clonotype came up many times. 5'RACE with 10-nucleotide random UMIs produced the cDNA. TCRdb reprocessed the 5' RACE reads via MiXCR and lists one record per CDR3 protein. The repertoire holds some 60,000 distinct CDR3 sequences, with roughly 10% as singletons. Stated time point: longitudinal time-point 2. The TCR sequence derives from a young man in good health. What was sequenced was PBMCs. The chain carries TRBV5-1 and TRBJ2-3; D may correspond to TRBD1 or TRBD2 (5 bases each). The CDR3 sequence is CASSRAGTRDTQYF. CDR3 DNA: TGCGCCAGCAGCAGGGCCGGGACGAGGGATACGCAGTATTTT.